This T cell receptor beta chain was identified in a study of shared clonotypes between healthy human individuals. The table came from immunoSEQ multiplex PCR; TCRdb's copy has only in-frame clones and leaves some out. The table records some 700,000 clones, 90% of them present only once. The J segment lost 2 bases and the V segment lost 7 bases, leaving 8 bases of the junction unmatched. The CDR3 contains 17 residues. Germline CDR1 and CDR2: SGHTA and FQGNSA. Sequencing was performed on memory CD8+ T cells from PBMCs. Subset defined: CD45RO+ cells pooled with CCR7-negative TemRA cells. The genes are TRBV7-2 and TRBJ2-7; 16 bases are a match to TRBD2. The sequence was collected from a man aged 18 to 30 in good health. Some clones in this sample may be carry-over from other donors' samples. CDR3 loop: CASISRGTSGRAYEQYF. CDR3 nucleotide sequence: TGTGCCAGCATCTCCAGGGGGACTAGCGGGAGGGCCTACGAGCAGTACTTC.